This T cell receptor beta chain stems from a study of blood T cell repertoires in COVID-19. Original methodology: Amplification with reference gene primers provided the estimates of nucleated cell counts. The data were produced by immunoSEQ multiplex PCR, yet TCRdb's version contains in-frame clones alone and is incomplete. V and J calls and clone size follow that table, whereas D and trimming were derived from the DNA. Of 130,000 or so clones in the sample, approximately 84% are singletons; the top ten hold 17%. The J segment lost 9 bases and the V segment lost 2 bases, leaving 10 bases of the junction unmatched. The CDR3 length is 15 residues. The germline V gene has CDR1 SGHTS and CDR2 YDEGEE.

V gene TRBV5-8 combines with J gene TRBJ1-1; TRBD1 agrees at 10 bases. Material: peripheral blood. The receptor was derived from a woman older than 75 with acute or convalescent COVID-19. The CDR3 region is CASSFRDRGISKAFF. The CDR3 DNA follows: TGTGCCAGCAGCTTCCGGGACAGGGGAATCAGTAAAGCTTTCTTT.